These T cell receptor beta chains were read from a single sample in a study of T cell changes during pregnancy in multiple sclerosis. Only in-frame clones appear in the TCRdb table, and some are missing; sequencing was by immunoSEQ multiplex PCR. The profile covers about 38,000 clones, with roughly 90% appearing a single time and 0.55% to 0.7% taken by the ten largest. Sequencing used CD4+ T cells from peripheral blood mononuclear cells, obtained in the second trimester of pregnancy. The origin of the receptors is a female donor with multiple sclerosis, enrolled in a pregnancy study. Each CDR3 is given with its conserved first and last residue. Each record gives: V gene, clone size, J gene, D gene, CDR3 DNA, CDR3 protein. D genes are given only for firm matches. Only some rows state a clone size, as once, few, many or a class for expanded clones.

v_call: TRBV4-2
clone_size: -
j_call: TRBJ2-2
d_call: -
cdr3_nt: TGTGCCAGCAGCCAGGCAGGGGTAACCGGGGAGCTGTTTTTT
cdr3_aa: CASSQAGVTGELFF

v_call: TRBV27
clone_size: once
j_call: TRBJ2-3
d_call: -
cdr3_nt: TGTGCCAGCAGTTTATTCCCCCGGGCTAGCAGGAGCACAGATACGCAGTATTTT
cdr3_aa: CASSLFPRASRSTDTQYF

v_call: TRBV5-1
clone_size: -
j_call: TRBJ2-5
d_call: TRBD1
cdr3_nt: TGCGCCAGCACCCTTTCCAGGCAGGGGGCGGGAGAGACCCAGTACTTC
cdr3_aa: CASTLSRQGAGETQYF

v_call: TRBV21-1
clone_size: -
j_call: TRBJ2-7
d_call: -
cdr3_nt: TGTGCCAGCAGCCCAGGCGCCAGCCTCTACGAGCAGTACTTC
cdr3_aa: CASSPGASLYEQYF

v_call: TRBV6-5
clone_size: -
j_call: TRBJ2-1
d_call: TRBD2
cdr3_nt: TGTGCCAGCAGGGATAGCGGGATCCCCTACAATGAGCAGTTCTTC
cdr3_aa: CASRDSGIPYNEQFF

v_call: TRBV7-3
clone_size: -
j_call: TRBJ1-2
d_call: -
cdr3_nt: TGTGCCAGCAGCCCCGGACATAGCCGCGGCTACACCTTC
cdr3_aa: CASSPGHSRGYTF

v_call: TRBV19
clone_size: few
j_call: TRBJ1-2
d_call: TRBD1
cdr3_nt: TGTGCCAGTCGGACAGGGGCGGGGTATGGCTACACCTTC
cdr3_aa: CASRTGAGYGYTF

v_call: TRBV19
clone_size: -
j_call: TRBJ2-7
d_call: TRBD2
cdr3_nt: TGTGCCAGTAGTATAGTGGGGGACTACCCTTCCTACGAGCAGTACTTC
cdr3_aa: CASSIVGDYPSYEQYF

v_call: TRBV5-1
clone_size: -
j_call: TRBJ2-3
d_call: TRBD2
cdr3_nt: TGCGCCAGCAGCTACAAAGGACTAGCGGTAACCCGCACAGATACGCAGTATTTT
cdr3_aa: CASSYKGLAVTRTDTQYF

v_call: TRBV7-9
clone_size: -
j_call: TRBJ2-2
d_call: -
cdr3_nt: TGTGCCACCGGGAGAGAAACAACCGGGGAGCTGTTTTTT
cdr3_aa: CATGRETTGELFF

v_call: TRBV28
clone_size: once
j_call: TRBJ2-5
d_call: TRBD2
cdr3_nt: TGTGCCAGCAGTCCTCCCGGGACTAAAGAGACCCAGTACTTC
cdr3_aa: CASSPPGTKETQYF

v_call: TRBV9
clone_size: few
j_call: TRBJ1-1
d_call: TRBD1
cdr3_nt: TGTGCCAGCAGCGCCCTTGCAGGGACAGGGACTGAAGCTTTCTTT
cdr3_aa: CASSALAGTGTEAFF

v_call: TRBV30
clone_size: -
j_call: TRBJ2-5
d_call: -
cdr3_nt: TGTGCCTGGAGTCAGGGGTACGACCAGTACTTC
cdr3_aa: CAWSQGYDQYF

v_call: TRBV7-2
clone_size: -
j_call: TRBJ1-1
d_call: TRBD1
cdr3_nt: TGTGCCAGCGGACCACGAAGGGGGCTTGAAGCTTTCTTT
cdr3_aa: CASGPRRGLEAFF

v_call: TRBV11-2
clone_size: once
j_call: TRBJ2-4
d_call: -
cdr3_nt: TGTGCCAGCAGCTGGAACCGGGGGAACCCAGTTCAGAACATTCAGTACTTC
cdr3_aa: CASSWNRGNPVQNIQYF

v_call: TRBV2
clone_size: few
j_call: TRBJ1-5
d_call: -
cdr3_nt: TGTGCCAGCGCGAAGGAGAGCAATCAGCCCCAGCATTTT
cdr3_aa: CASAKESNQPQHF

v_call: TRBV7-2
clone_size: -
j_call: TRBJ2-5
d_call: -
cdr3_nt: TGTGCCAGCAGCTTAGCGCGCGGGAAGTTGGGAGAGACCCAGTACTTC
cdr3_aa: CASSLARGKLGETQYF

v_call: TRBV28
clone_size: -
j_call: TRBJ1-2
d_call: TRBD1
cdr3_nt: TGTGCCAGCAGTTTGGACAGGGCTAACTATGGCTACACCTTC
cdr3_aa: CASSLDRANYGYTF

v_call: TRBV7-8
clone_size: -
j_call: TRBJ2-3
d_call: TRBD2
cdr3_nt: TGTGCCAGCAGCTTACAGCGTCTAGCGGGAGGCACAGATACGCAGTATTTT
cdr3_aa: CASSLQRLAGGTDTQYF

v_call: TRBV5-5
clone_size: -
j_call: TRBJ2-7
d_call: TRBD1
cdr3_nt: TGTGCCAGCAGCGCACAGGGGAGTATGGGCTACGAGCAGTACTTC
cdr3_aa: CASSAQGSMGYEQYF

v_call: TRBV29-1
clone_size: few
j_call: TRBJ1-1
d_call: -
cdr3_nt: TGCAGCGCAAGGGAGGGGGGAACTGAAGCTTTCTTT
cdr3_aa: CSAREGGTEAFF

v_call: TRBV30
clone_size: -
j_call: TRBJ1-2
d_call: TRBD1
cdr3_nt: TGTGCCTGGGGACAGGGTTATGACTATGGCTACACCTTC
cdr3_aa: CAWGQGYDYGYTF

v_call: TRBV30
clone_size: -
j_call: TRBJ1-2
d_call: TRBD1
cdr3_nt: TGTGCCTGGAGGAGACAGGGAGGATTTTCCCAGGTTCCCTATGGCTACACCTTC
cdr3_aa: CAWRRQGGFSQVPYGYTF

v_call: TRBV28
clone_size: -
j_call: TRBJ2-2
d_call: TRBD2
cdr3_nt: TGTGCCAGCAGCCCGGGACTACCGAACACCGGGGAGCTGTTTTTT
cdr3_aa: CASSPGLPNTGELFF

v_call: TRBV9
clone_size: -
j_call: TRBJ2-1
d_call: TRBD2
cdr3_nt: TGTGCCAGCAGCGTAGTTGGAAGCGGGAGCTCCTACAATGAGCAGTTCTTC
cdr3_aa: CASSVVGSGSSYNEQFF

v_call: TRBV5-1
clone_size: -
j_call: TRBJ2-7
d_call: TRBD2
cdr3_nt: TGCGCCAGCAGCTTGGCGGGGGGGACAACTATCTACGAGCAGTACTTC
cdr3_aa: CASSLAGGTTIYEQYF

v_call: TRBV2
clone_size: -
j_call: TRBJ1-2
d_call: -
cdr3_nt: TGTGCCAGCAGTCAACAGGGTTACTATGGCTACACCTTC
cdr3_aa: CASSQQGYYGYTF

v_call: TRBV7-9
clone_size: few
j_call: TRBJ2-1
d_call: -
cdr3_nt: TGTGCCAGCAGCTTAGCCGAGCATCTTGAGCAGTTCTTC
cdr3_aa: CASSLAEHLEQFF

v_call: TRBV4-3
clone_size: -
j_call: TRBJ2-3
d_call: TRBD2
cdr3_nt: TGCGCCAGCAGCCAAGGACTAGCGGGAGGTTTCAGTACGCAGTATTTT
cdr3_aa: CASSQGLAGGFSTQYF

v_call: TRBV6-6
clone_size: -
j_call: TRBJ1-6
d_call: -
cdr3_nt: TGTGCCAGCAGTTACCTAGATTCACCCCTCCACTTT
cdr3_aa: CASSYLDSPLHF

v_call: TRBV15
clone_size: -
j_call: TRBJ1-1
d_call: -
cdr3_nt: TGTGCCACCAGCAGAGATGCCCGGGGGGTGAACACTGAAGCTTTCTTT
cdr3_aa: CATSRDARGVNTEAFF

v_call: TRBV15
clone_size: -
j_call: TRBJ2-7
d_call: -
cdr3_nt: TGTGCCACCAGCAGAGATTTCGGTACCTACGAGCAGTACTTC
cdr3_aa: CATSRDFGTYEQYF

v_call: TRBV4-1
clone_size: -
j_call: TRBJ2-7
d_call: TRBD1
cdr3_nt: TGCGCCAGCAGCCCATCTTTAGGGACAGGGGGGTACGAGCAGTACTTC
cdr3_aa: CASSPSLGTGGYEQYF

v_call: TRBV4-2
clone_size: -
j_call: TRBJ2-2
d_call: TRBD2
cdr3_nt: TGTGCCAGCAGCCAAGATGAGGCTAGCGGGAGGGCTGACTGGGCCGGGGAGCTGTTTTTT
cdr3_aa: CASSQDEASGRADWAGELFF

v_call: TRBV9
clone_size: -
j_call: TRBJ2-2
d_call: TRBD1
cdr3_nt: TGTGCCAGCAGCTCCACCGGGACAGGGGTACCCGGGGAGCTGTTTTTT
cdr3_aa: CASSSTGTGVPGELFF

v_call: TRBV19
clone_size: -
j_call: TRBJ2-4
d_call: TRBD1
cdr3_nt: TGTGCCAGTAGTTTACGGACAGGGGGAATGGCCAAAAACATTCAGTACTTC
cdr3_aa: CASSLRTGGMAKNIQYF

v_call: TRBV4-3
clone_size: -
j_call: TRBJ1-2
d_call: -
cdr3_nt: TGCGCCAGCAGCCAAGGCGTCTCTGACTATGGCTACACCTTC
cdr3_aa: CASSQGVSDYGYTF

v_call: TRBV27
clone_size: -
j_call: TRBJ2-3
d_call: TRBD2
cdr3_nt: TGTGCCAGCAGTTTATTTTCGGCGGGAGTCACAGATACGCAGTATTTT
cdr3_aa: CASSLFSAGVTDTQYF

v_call: TRBV18
clone_size: -
j_call: TRBJ2-5
d_call: TRBD2
cdr3_nt: TGTGCCAGCTCACCAGGGAGGGGAGGCCAAGAGACCCAGTACTTC
cdr3_aa: CASSPGRGGQETQYF

v_call: TRBV27
clone_size: -
j_call: TRBJ2-3
d_call: TRBD2
cdr3_nt: TGTGCCAGCAGTTTATCGATGGCTAGCGGGATCAACACAGATACGCAGTATTTT
cdr3_aa: CASSLSMASGINTDTQYF

v_call: TRBV18
clone_size: -
j_call: TRBJ2-5
d_call: -
cdr3_nt: TGTGCCAGCTCACCACTACAGGGTGCTTCCGAGACCCAGTACTTC
cdr3_aa: CASSPLQGASETQYF

v_call: TRBV11-2
clone_size: -
j_call: TRBJ2-7
d_call: TRBD2
cdr3_nt: TGTGCCAGCAGCTTAGTAGGCGGGAGCTTCATTTACGAGCAGTACTTC
cdr3_aa: CASSLVGGSFIYEQYF

v_call: TRBV9
clone_size: once
j_call: TRBJ2-3
d_call: TRBD2
cdr3_nt: TGTGCCAGCAGCGTAGGAGGGGTGGCTAGCGGCTTCACAGATACGCAGTATTTT
cdr3_aa: CASSVGGVASGFTDTQYF

v_call: TRBV7-3
clone_size: -
j_call: TRBJ2-7
d_call: -
cdr3_nt: TGTGCCAGCAGCTTAGGGTCATTCGGGGATCCCGATTACGAGCAGTACTTC
cdr3_aa: CASSLGSFGDPDYEQYF

v_call: TRBV7-3
clone_size: -
j_call: TRBJ1-2
d_call: -
cdr3_nt: TGTGCCAGCAGCTCCGGGACAACGTATGGCTACACCTTC
cdr3_aa: CASSSGTTYGYTF

v_call: TRBV28
clone_size: -
j_call: TRBJ1-2
d_call: TRBD1
cdr3_nt: TGTGCCAGCAGTTTGGCGGACAGGGGGCTGAATGGCTACACCTTC
cdr3_aa: CASSLADRGLNGYTF

v_call: TRBV5-1
clone_size: -
j_call: TRBJ2-5
d_call: TRBD2
cdr3_nt: TGCGCCAGCAGCTCACAGACTAGCGGGGGCGGGGAGACCCAGTACTTC
cdr3_aa: CASSSQTSGGGETQYF

v_call: TRBV14
clone_size: -
j_call: TRBJ2-7
d_call: TRBD1
cdr3_nt: TGTGCCAGCAGCCAATTCTGGGACAGGGCCTACGAGCAGTACTTC
cdr3_aa: CASSQFWDRAYEQYF

v_call: TRBV5-1
clone_size: -
j_call: TRBJ2-1
d_call: TRBD1
cdr3_nt: TGCGCCAGCAGCTCAACAGGGGTATCCTACAATGAGCAGTTCTTC
cdr3_aa: CASSSTGVSYNEQFF

v_call: TRBV27
clone_size: once
j_call: TRBJ2-1
d_call: TRBD2
cdr3_nt: TGTGCCAGCAGTTTATCTTCCGGGACTAGCTATTTCTACAATGAGCAGTTCTTC
cdr3_aa: CASSLSSGTSYFYNEQFF

v_call: TRBV5-5
clone_size: -
j_call: TRBJ2-7
d_call: TRBD1
cdr3_nt: TGTGCCAGCAGCTTCGCGGGACAGGGTGTCGGCGAGCAGTACTTC
cdr3_aa: CASSFAGQGVGEQYF

v_call: TRBV7-8
clone_size: -
j_call: TRBJ1-5
d_call: TRBD1
cdr3_nt: TGTGCCAGCAGCTTAGAAACCCCGCAGGGGGCAGGAGTTGGCAATCAGCCCCAGCATTTT
cdr3_aa: CASSLETPQGAGVGNQPQHF

v_call: TRBV21-1
clone_size: -
j_call: TRBJ1-2
d_call: -
cdr3_nt: TGTGCCAGCAGCAAGGGACAGGGGGCCGTCGACTATGGCTACACCTTC
cdr3_aa: CASSKGQGAVDYGYTF

v_call: TRBV6-5
clone_size: -
j_call: TRBJ1-2
d_call: -
cdr3_nt: TGTGCCAGCAGTTATGCGGGGGATAGAGGCTACACCTTC
cdr3_aa: CASSYAGDRGYTF

v_call: TRBV5-1
clone_size: once
j_call: TRBJ2-1
d_call: TRBD2
cdr3_nt: TGCGCCAGCAGCTTTGTAGCGGGGAGTATCAATGAGCAGTTCTTC
cdr3_aa: CASSFVAGSINEQFF

v_call: TRBV30
clone_size: -
j_call: TRBJ1-3
d_call: -
cdr3_nt: TGTGCCTGGAGGCCGGCGGGCCTCTCTGGAAACACCATATATTTT
cdr3_aa: CAWRPAGLSGNTIYF